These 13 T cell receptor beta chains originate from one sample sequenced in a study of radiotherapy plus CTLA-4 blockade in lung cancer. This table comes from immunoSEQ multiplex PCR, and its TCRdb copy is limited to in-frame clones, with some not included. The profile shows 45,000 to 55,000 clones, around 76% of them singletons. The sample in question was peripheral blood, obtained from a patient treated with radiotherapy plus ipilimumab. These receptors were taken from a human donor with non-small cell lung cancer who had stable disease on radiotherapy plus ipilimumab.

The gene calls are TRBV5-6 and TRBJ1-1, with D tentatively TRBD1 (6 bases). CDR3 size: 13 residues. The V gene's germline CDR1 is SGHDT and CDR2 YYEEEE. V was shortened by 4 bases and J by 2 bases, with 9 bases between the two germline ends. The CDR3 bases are TGTGCCAGCAGCACGGGACAAAACACTGAAGCTTTCTTT. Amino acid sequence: CASSTGQNTEAFF.

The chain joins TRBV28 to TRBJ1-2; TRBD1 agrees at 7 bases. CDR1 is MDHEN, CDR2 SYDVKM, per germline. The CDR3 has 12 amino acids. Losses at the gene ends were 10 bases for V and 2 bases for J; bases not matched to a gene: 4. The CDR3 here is CATRQGNYGYTF. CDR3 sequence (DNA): TGTGCCACCCGACAGGGCAACTATGGCTACACCTTC.

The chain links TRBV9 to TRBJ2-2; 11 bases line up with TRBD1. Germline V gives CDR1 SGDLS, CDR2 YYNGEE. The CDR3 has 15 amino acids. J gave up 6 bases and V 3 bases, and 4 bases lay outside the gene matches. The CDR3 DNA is TGTGCCAGCAGCGCGGGACAGGGGGATTCCGGGGAGCTGTTTTTT. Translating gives CASSAGQGDSGELFF.

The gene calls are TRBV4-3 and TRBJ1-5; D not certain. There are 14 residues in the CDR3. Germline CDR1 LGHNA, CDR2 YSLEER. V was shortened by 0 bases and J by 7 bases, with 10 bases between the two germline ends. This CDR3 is CASSQDGAGQPQHF. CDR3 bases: TGCGCCAGCAGCCAAGATGGAGCAGGACAGCCCCAGCATTTT.

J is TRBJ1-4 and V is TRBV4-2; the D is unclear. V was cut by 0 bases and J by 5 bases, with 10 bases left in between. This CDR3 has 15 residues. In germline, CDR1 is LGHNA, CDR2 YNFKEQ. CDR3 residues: CASSQDAGVNEKLFF. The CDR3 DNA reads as TGTGCCAGCAGCCAAGATGCAGGAGTAAATGAAAAACTGTTTTTT.

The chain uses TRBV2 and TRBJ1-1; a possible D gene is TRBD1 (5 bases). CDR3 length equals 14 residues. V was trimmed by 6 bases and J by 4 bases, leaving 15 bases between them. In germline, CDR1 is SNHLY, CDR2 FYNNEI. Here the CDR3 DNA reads TGTGCCAGCAGGTCCGCAGGGTGGGCCACTGAAGCTTTCTTT. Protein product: CASRSAGWATEAFF.

CDR3 coding DNA: TGTGCCTGGAGTGGGGCGGTGAGCACTGAAGCTTTCTTT. The encoded protein is CAWSGAVSTEAFF. The chain combines TRBV30 with TRBJ1-1; D is undetermined. Germline CDR1 GTSNPN, CDR2 SVGIG (reference sequence). The CDR3 extends over 13 amino acids. V gave up 1 base and J gave up 4 bases, with 10 bases separating them.

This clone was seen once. CDR3 nucleotide sequence: TGCAGCGTTGAAGATCTGACACTCAGGGGAAATGAGCAGTTCTTC. Amino acids: CSVEDLTLRGNEQFF. V gene TRBV29-1 combines with J gene TRBJ2-1; tentative D call: TRBD1 (6 bases). V shed 0 bases and J shed 7 bases, with 16 bases lying between them. Germline loops: CDR1 SQVTM, CDR2 ANQGSEA. The CDR3 runs to 15 residues.

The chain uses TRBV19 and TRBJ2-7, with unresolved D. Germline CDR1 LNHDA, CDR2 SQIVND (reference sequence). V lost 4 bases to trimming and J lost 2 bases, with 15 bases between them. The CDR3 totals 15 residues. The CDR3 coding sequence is TGTGCCAGTAGTAGCCGGTCGGCAGGCACCTACGAGCAGTACTTC. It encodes CASSSRSAGTYEQYF.

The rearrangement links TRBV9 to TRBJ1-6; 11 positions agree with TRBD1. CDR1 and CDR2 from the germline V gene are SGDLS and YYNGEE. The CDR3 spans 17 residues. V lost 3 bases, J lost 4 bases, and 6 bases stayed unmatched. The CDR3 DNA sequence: TGTGCCAGCAGCGAGGGGACAGGGGGTCGTTATAATTCACCCCTCCACTTT. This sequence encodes CASSEGTGGRYNSPLHF.

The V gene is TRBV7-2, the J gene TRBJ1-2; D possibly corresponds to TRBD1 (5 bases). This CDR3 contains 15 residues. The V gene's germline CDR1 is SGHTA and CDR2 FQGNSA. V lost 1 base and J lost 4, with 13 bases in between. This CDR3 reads CASSLDRREGYGYTF. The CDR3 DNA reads TGTGCCAGCAGCTTAGATCGCAGGGAGGGCTATGGCTACACCTTC. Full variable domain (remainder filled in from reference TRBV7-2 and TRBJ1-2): GAGVSQSPSNKVTEKGKDVELRCDPISGHTALYWYRQSLGQGLEFLIYFQGNSAPDKSGLPSDRFSAERTGGSVSTLTIQRTQQEDSAVYLCASSLDRREGYGYTFGSGTRLTVV.

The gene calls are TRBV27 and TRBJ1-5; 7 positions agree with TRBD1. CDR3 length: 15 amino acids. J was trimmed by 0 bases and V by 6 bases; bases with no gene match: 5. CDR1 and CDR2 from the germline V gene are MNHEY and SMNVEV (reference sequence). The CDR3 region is CASSKGTDSNQPQHF. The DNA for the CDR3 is TGTGCCAGCAGCAAAGGGACAGATAGCAATCAGCCCCAGCATTTT.

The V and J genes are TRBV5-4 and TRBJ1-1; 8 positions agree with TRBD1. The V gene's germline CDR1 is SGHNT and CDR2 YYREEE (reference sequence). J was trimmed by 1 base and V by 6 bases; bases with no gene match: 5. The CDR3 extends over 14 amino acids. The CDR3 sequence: CASTQQGENTEAFF. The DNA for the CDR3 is TGTGCCAGCACCCAACAGGGGGAGAACACTGAAGCTTTCTTT.